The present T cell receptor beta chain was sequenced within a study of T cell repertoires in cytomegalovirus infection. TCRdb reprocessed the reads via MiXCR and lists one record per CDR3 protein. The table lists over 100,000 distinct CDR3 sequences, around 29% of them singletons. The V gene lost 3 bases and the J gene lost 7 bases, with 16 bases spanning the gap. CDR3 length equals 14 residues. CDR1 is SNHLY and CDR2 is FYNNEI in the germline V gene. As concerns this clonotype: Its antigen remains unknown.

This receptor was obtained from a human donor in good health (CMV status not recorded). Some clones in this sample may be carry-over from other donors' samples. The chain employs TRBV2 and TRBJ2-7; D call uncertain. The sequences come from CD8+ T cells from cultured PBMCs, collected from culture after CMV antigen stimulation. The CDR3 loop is CASSEKGLINEQYF. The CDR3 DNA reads TGTGCCAGCAGTGAGAAAGGGTTAATTAATGAGCAGTACTTC.